The rows below give T cell receptor beta chains drawn from one sample of a study of cytomegalovirus exposure and HLA in healthy donors. Measured with immunoSEQ multiplex PCR; TCRdb has only the in-frame clones, and not every one. The sample shows 200,000 to 250,000 clones, and 0.95% to 1.3% sits with its ten largest clones. Specimen: PBMCs. All receptors come from a girl under 10 years old in good health and CMV-seropositive. CDR3s include the opening cysteine and the closing phenylalanine or tryptophan. D genes are given only for firm matches.

>14|TRBV9|-|TRBJ2-7
TGTGCCAGCAGCGCGTACAGGGAACCCTACGAGCAGTACTTC
CASSAYREPYEQYF
>12|TRBV5-1|-|TRBJ2-5
TGCGCCAGCTCTACTGCTCAAGAGACCCAGTACTTC
CASSTAQETQYF
>15|TRBV7-6|-|TRBJ2-2
TGTGCCAGCAGTAGAGATCAGGGAGGCACCGGGGAGCTGTTTTTT
CASSRDQGGTGELFF
>18|TRBV5-1|-|TRBJ2-7
TGCGCCAGCAGCTTGGCGATCTTGGGGCAGGCCCACTCCTACGAGCAGTACTTC
CASSLAILGQAHSYEQYF
>17|TRBV9|-|TRBJ2-2
TGTGCCAGCAGCGTTTCTTCAAAGCGGTTGAACACCGGGGAGCTGTTTTTT
CASSVSSKRLNTGELFF
>15|TRBV27|TRBD2|TRBJ2-7
TGTGCCAGCAGTTTGACTAGCGGGAGACTCATCGAGCAGTACTTC
CASSLTSGRLIEQYF
>16|TRBV18|TRBD1|TRBJ2-7
TGTGCCAGCTCACCACCCCGGACAGGGTACACCTACGAGCAGTACTTC
CASSPPRTGYTYEQYF
>12|TRBV19|-|TRBJ1-4
TGTGCCAGTAGTATGGTACGGGAAAAACTGTTTTTT
CASSMVREKLFF
>15|TRBV5-1|TRBD1|TRBJ2-7
TGCGCCAGCAGCTTGTCTCGACAGGGTTCGTACGAGCAGTACTTC
CASSLSRQGSYEQYF
>12|TRBV28|-|TRBJ2-7
TGTGCCAGCAACGGTCCCCTCTACGAGCAGTACTTC
CASNGPLYEQYF
>21|TRBV10-3|-|TRBJ2-1
TGTGCCATCAGTGAATCAATTAGCGAGTCGGGCAGACAAAGTATCTACAATGAGCAGTTCTTC
CAISESISESGRQSIYNEQFF
>15|TRBV27|-|TRBJ2-1
TGTGCCAGCAGTGTCGACAGGAGCTCCTACAATGAGCAGTTCTTC
CASSVDRSSYNEQFF
>14|TRBV28|TRBD1|TRBJ2-3
TGTGCCACCGAGGGGGCCAGGCGCACAGATACGCAGTATTTT
CATEGARRTDTQYF
>11|TRBV28|TRBD2|TRBJ2-7
TGTGCCAGCAGTCAAACTAGCGGGCAGTACTTC
CASSQTSGQYF
>14|TRBV28|TRBD1|TRBJ2-7
TGTGCCAGCAGTTTACGCGGGACAGGATACGAGCAGTACTTC
CASSLRGTGYEQYF
>17|TRBV7-8|-|TRBJ2-2
TGTGCCAGCAGCCCAACGCTGACCGGGACAACGGCCGGGGAGCTGTTTTTT
CASSPTLTGTTAGELFF
>15|TRBV7-9|TRBD2|TRBJ2-7
TGTGCCAGCAGCTCCCCTAGCGGGAGGGCCTACGAGCAGTACTTC
CASSSPSGRAYEQYF
>14|TRBV6-6|-|TRBJ1-4
TGTGCCAGCAGCCGGAGCGGGGAGAGTGAAAAACTGTTTTTT
CASSRSGESEKLFF
>15|TRBV6-5|TRBD2|TRBJ2-7
TGTGCCAGCAGGTCAACTAGCGGACCCAACTACGAGCAGTACTTC
CASRSTSGPNYEQYF
>11|TRBV30|-|TRBJ1-1
TGTGCCTGGGAGGGTCCCGGTTCAGCTTTCTTT
CAWEGPGSAFF
>13|TRBV5-1|-|TRBJ1-3
TGCGCCAGTGCGGACACAGCGGGAAACACCATATATTTT
CASADTAGNTIYF
>15|TRBV29-1|TRBD2|TRBJ2-5
TGCAGCGTTGAGGGACTAGCGGGAGGGCCGGGGTCCCAGTACTTC
CSVEGLAGGPGSQYF
>18|TRBV19|TRBD2|TRBJ2-1
TGTGCCAGTAGTATCCGAGGGACTAGCAGGAGGGCCAGTAATGAGCAGTTCTTC
CASSIRGTSRRASNEQFF
>16|TRBV7-2|TRBD1|TRBJ2-1
TGTGCCAGCAGCTTAGGGGGACAGGGTTCCTACAATGAGCAGTTCTTC
CASSLGGQGSYNEQFF
>13|TRBV7-6|-|TRBJ2-1
TGTGCCAGCAGCTTAGTACAGAACAATGAGCAGTTCTTC
CASSLVQNNEQFF
>18|TRBV5-1|TRBD1|TRBJ2-7
TGCGCCAGCAGCTCGAAATGGACAGGCTACGAATTGTCCTACGAGCAGTACTTC
CASSSKWTGYELSYEQYF
>18|TRBV28|TRBD1|TRBJ1-4
TGTGCCAGCAGTTTGCCCTATATCACAGGGGGTGCTAATGAAAAACTGTTTTTT
CASSLPYITGGANEKLFF
>16|TRBV18|-|TRBJ1-5
TGTGCCAGCTCAATGGAAGGGGGAAAGGGCAATCAGCCCCAGCATTTT
CASSMEGGKGNQPQHF
>15|TRBV2|-|TRBJ1-1
TGTGCCAGCAGTGAATTGGGACATATGGACACTGAAGCTTTCTTT
CASSELGHMDTEAFF